This T cell receptor (beta chain) was sequenced during a study of early T cells in non-severe SARS-CoV-2 infection. Overall study: Alpha and beta chains were unpaired, from unsorted whole-blood bulk RNA.

Study results and limitations: Anti-spike CD8 specificities were favored by VDJdb matching, whose results missed private and CD4 specificities.

On this clonotype: Antigen: not known.

This CDR3 region has 14 residues. Between the trimmed V and J ends, which lost 1 base and 2 bases, there was a span of 8 bases. Per germline, CDR1 LGHDT and CDR2 YNNKEL (reference sequence). Individual cDNA molecules carried attached unique molecular identifiers. TCRdb processed the 5' RACE reads anew with MiXCR; each CDR3 protein has one entry. Here the sample spans 40,000 to 45,000 distinct CDR3 sequences, 5% to 6.5% being singletons. The origin of this receptor is an adult who was a healthcare worker with PCR-confirmed SARS-CoV-2 infection or an uninfected control (not recorded which). Sequences were derived from whole blood, sampled at baseline. The J gene is TRBJ1-2, the V gene TRBV3-1; maybe TRBD1 (5 bases). The CDR3 loop reads CASSQGNRNYGYTF. For the CDR3, the DNA is TGTGCCAGCAGCCAAGGAAACAGGAACTATGGCTACACCTTC.